The clone carrying this T cell receptor beta chain was detected many times. The sample is drawn from a study of early T cells in non-severe SARS-CoV-2 infection. CDR3 length equals 12 residues. V was cut by 0 bases and J by 1 base, with 1 base left in between. CDR1 SGHRS and CDR2 YFSETQ come from the germline V gene. Via MiXCR, TCRdb re-called the 5' RACE reads, giving one row per CDR3 protein. Of approximately 35,000 distinct CDR3 sequences in the sample, 6% to 8.5% were seen once. This chain connects TRBV5-1 to TRBJ2-5; D remains ambiguous. The sample taken for sequencing was whole blood. This clonotype originated in an adult who was a healthcare worker with PCR-confirmed SARS-CoV-2 infection or an uninfected control (not recorded which). CDR3 sequence (DNA): TGCGCCAGCAGCTTGGCCCAAGAGACCCAGTACTTC. Amino acid sequence: CASSLAQETQYF.